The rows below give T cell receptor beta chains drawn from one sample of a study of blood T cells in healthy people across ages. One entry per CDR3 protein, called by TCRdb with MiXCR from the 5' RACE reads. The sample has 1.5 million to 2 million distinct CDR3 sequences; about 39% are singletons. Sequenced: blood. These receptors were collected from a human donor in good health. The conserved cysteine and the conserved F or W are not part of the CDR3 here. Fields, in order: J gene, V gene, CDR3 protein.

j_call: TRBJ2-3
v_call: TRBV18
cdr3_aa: ASSLPGGQTTDTQY

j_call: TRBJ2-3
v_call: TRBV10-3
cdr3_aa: AISESTSQPYVTDTQY

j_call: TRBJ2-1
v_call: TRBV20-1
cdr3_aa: SARDKQALSYNEQV

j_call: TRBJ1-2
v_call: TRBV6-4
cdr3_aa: ASSASESSTYGYT

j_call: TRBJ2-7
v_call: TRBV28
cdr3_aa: ASLRGLGEQY

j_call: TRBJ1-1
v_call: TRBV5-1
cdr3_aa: ASRSTGGTGGNEAF

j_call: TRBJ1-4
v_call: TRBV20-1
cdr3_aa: SARDMFGARRTNEKLF

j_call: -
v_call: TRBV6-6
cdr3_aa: ASSYSGTGYHEQY

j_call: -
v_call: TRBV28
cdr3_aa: ASRGPGGDEQY

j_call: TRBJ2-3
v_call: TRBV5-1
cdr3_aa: ASSVNRVTDTQY

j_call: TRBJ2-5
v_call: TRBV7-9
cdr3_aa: ASSSGLAGLQETQY

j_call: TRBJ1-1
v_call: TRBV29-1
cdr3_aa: SVVGPTAGTEAF

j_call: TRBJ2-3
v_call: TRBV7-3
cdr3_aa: ASSLSPGSTDTQY

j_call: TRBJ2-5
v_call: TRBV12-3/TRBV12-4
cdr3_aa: ASRMTAQETQY

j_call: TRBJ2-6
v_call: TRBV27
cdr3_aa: ASSHRVLGANVLT

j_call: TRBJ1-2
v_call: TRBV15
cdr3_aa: ATSTRPGSRT

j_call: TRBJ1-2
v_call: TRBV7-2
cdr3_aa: ASSPQGGNGYT

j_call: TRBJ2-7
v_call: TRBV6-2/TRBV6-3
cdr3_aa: ASTPGGDPYEQY

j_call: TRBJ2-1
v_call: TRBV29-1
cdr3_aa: SVVYEWGDEQF

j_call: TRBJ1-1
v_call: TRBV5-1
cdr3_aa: ASSLAETGSEAF

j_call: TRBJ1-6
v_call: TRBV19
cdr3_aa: ASSIDPDPGDNSPLH

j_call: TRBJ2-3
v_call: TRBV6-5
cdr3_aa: ASSYSERGAVRTDTQY

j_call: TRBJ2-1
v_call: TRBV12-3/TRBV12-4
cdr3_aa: ASSFEASGEQF